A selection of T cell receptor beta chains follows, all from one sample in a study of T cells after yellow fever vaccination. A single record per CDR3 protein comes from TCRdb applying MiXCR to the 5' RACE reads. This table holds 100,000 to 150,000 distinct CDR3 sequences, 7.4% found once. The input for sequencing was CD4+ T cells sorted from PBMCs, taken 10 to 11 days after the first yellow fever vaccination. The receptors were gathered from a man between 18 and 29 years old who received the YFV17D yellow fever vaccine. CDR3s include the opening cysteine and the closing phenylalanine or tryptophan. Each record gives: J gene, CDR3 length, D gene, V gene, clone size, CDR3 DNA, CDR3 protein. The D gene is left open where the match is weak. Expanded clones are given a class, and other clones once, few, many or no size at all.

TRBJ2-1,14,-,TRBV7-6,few,TGTGCCAGCAGCTCTCGAGCGGGCCCGGACGAGCAGTTCTTC,CASSSRAGPDEQFF
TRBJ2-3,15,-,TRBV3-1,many,TGTGCCAGCAGCCAAGCGACAGCAGTGGCAGATACGCAGTATTTT,CASSQATAVADTQYF
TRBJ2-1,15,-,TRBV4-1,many,TGCGCCAGCAGGGGAACCCCGGGGTCCTACAATGAGCAGTTCTTC,CASRGTPGSYNEQFF
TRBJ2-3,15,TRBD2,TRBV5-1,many,TGCGCCAGCAGCTTGAGGGCTAGCGGGGAGGATACGCAGTATTTT,CASSLRASGEDTQYF
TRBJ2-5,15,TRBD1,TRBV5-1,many,TGCGCCAGCAGCTGGGGACGCAGGGGGCAAGAGACCCAGTACTTC,CASSWGRRGQETQYF
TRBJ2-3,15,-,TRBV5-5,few,TGTGCCAGCAGCTTCCGGGACTTCTCGACAGATACGCAGTATTTT,CASSFRDFSTDTQYF
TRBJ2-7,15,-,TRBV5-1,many,TGCGCCAGCAGCTTGGGGCCAGCGGATATCTACGAGCAGTACTTC,CASSLGPADIYEQYF
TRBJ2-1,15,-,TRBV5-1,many,TGCGCCAGCAGCTTGGCGCCGGGGGTGGGCGATGAGCAGTTCTTC,CASSLAPGVGDEQFF
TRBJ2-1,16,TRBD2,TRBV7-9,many,TGTGCCAGCAGCGCCCGGACTAGCGGGGGGCTGAATGAGCAGTTCTTC,CASSARTSGGLNEQFF
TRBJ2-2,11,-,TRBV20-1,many,TGCAGTGCGGTCGACCAGAGGAAGCTGTTTTTT,CSAVDQRKLFF
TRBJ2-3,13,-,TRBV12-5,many,TGTGCTAGTGCCCTTTCCGGCACAGATACGCAGTATTTT,CASALSGTDTQYF
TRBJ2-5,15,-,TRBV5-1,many,TGCGCCAGCAGCTTGGCCGTCAGGGCGCAAGAGACCCAGTACTTC,CASSLAVRAQETQYF
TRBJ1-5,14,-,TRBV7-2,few,TGTGCCAGCAGTCCCGCAGGGTATAATCAGCCCCAGCATTTT,CASSPAGYNQPQHF
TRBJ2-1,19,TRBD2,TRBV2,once,TGTACCTTCAGTCACCGCACCGGGACTAGCGGGGGCGCCTACAATGAGCAGTTCTTC,CTFSHRTGTSGGAYNEQFF
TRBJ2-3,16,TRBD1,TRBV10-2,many,TGCGCCAGCACCCTCGGGGGGGGACAGGGGCCAGATACGCAGTATTTT,CASTLGGGQGPDTQYF
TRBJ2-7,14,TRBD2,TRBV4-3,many,TGCGCCAGCAGCCAATATAGCGGGGGCTACGAGCAGTACTTC,CASSQYSGGYEQYF
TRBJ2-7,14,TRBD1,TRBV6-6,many,TGTGCCAGCAGAACAGGGGTTATTAGCTACGAGCAGTACTTC,CASRTGVISYEQYF
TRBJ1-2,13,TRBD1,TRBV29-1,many,TGCAGCGTGGGAGGGGGACAGGGATACGGCTACACCTTC,CSVGGGQGYGYTF
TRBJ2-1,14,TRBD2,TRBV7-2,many,TGTGCCAGCAGCTCGCAAAGCGGGGGCTACGAGCAGTTCTTC,CASSSQSGGYEQFF
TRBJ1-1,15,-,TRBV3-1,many,TGTGCCAGCAGCCAAATGGCAGCGAGGGGCGTTGAAGCTTTCTTT,CASSQMAARGVEAFF
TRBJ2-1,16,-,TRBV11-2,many,TGTGCCAGCAGCTTAAACCCCCTCAGCTCCTACAATGAGCAGTTCTTC,CASSLNPLSSYNEQFF
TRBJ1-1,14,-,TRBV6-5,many,TGTGCCAGCAGTTACTCGAAGGGCGGCACTGAAGCTTTCTTT,CASSYSKGGTEAFF
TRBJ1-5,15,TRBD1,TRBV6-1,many,TGTGCCAGCAACCCTGGGCAGGGGGCTGTTCAGCCCCAGCATTTT,CASNPGQGAVQPQHF
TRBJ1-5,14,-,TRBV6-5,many,TGTGCCAGCAGTCCCTCGGACGGCAATCAGCCCCAGCATTTT,CASSPSDGNQPQHF
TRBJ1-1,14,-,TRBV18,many,TGTGCCAGCTCCGACCAGAAGGTGGCCACTGAAGCTTTCTTT,CASSDQKVATEAFF
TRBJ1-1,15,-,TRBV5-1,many,TGCGCCAGCAGCTTAGAAGAACGGGGCTACACTGAAGCTTTCTTT,CASSLEERGYTEAFF
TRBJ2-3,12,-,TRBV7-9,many,TGTGCCAGCAGCTCTAGTTCAGAGACGCAGTATTTT,CASSSSSETQYF
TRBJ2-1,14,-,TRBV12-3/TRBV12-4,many,TGTGCCAGCAGAAAGCCGAGAGACCACAATGAGCAGTTCTTC,CASRKPRDHNEQFF
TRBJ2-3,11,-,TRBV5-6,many,TGTGCCAGCAGCTTTATGGATACGCAGTATTTT,CASSFMDTQYF
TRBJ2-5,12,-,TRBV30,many,TGTGCCTGGACTATCCGTGGAGAGACCCAGTACTTC,CAWTIRGETQYF
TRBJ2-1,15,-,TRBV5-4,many,TGTGCCAGCAGCTCGGACCCCCCTCTCTACAATGAGCAGTTCTTC,CASSSDPPLYNEQFF
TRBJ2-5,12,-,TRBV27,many,TGTGCCAGCAGGGGCCTCTTGGAGACCCAGTACTTC,CASRGLLETQYF
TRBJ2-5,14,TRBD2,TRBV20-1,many,TGCAGTGCTAGAGATGGACTAGTTGGGGAGACCCAGTACTTC,CSARDGLVGETQYF
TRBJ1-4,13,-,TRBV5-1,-,TGCGCCAGCAGCTCGGGACGGAATGAAAAACTGTTTTTT,CASSSGRNEKLFF
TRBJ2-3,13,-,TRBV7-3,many,TGTGCCAGCAGCCCGGGTGGGGGAGATACGCAGTATTTT,CASSPGGGDTQYF
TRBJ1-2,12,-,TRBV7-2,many,TGTGCCAGCAGCTTAGGAGGGGGTGGCTACACCTTC,CASSLGGGGYTF
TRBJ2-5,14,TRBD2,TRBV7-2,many,TGTGCCAGCAGCCCCTCCGGGACTAGAGAGACCCAGTACTTC,CASSPSGTRETQYF
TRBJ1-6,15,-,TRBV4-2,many,TGTGCCAGCGCCCCAGAGGGCAGGGATAATTCACCCCTCCACTTT,CASAPEGRDNSPLHF
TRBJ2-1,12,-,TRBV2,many,TGTGCCAGCGGTCGCCAACTAGTGACCCCACTCTTC,CASGRQLVTPLF
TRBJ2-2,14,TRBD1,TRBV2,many,TGTGCCAGCAGCACAGGGGGCGCGGGCGGGGAGCTGTTTTTT,CASSTGGAGGELFF
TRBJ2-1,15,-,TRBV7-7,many,TGTGCTAGCAGCACCGGGGGCTCACCCTACAATGAGCAGTTCTTC,CASSTGGSPYNEQFF
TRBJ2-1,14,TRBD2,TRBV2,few,TGTGCCAGCAGGGGATCTAGCGGGGGGGCAGAGCAGTTCTTC,CASRGSSGGAEQFF
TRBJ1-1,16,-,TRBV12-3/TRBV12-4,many,TGTGCCAGCAGTTTAGCGGGTACCGGGGCGGTCACTGAAGCTTTCTTT,CASSLAGTGAVTEAFF
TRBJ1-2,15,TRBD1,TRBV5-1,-,TGCGCCAGCAGCATCAGACAGGGGGCTAACTATGGCTACACCTTC,CASSIRQGANYGYTF
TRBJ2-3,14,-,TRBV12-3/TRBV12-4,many,TGTGCCAGCAGCCCCGGGACACGGCCAGATACGCAGTATTTT,CASSPGTRPDTQYF
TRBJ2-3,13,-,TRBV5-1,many,TGCGCCAGCAGCCCAAGCTTATTGGTTCCGGAGTATTTT,CASSPSLLVPEYF
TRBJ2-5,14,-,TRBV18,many,TGTGCCAGCTCCTGGCCCACAGGGCAAGAGACCCAGTACTTC,CASSWPTGQETQYF
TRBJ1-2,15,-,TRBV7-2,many,TGTGCCAGCAGCTTAGTTGGGGGGCCTGGCTATGGCTACACCTTC,CASSLVGGPGYGYTF
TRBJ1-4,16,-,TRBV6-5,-,TGTGCCAGCAGTTTGAGTGCGGGGGAGGGAGATGAAAAACTGTTTTTT,CASSLSAGEGDEKLFF
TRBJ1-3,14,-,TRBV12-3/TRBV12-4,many,TGTGCCAGCAAGAGCGGGAGCTCTGGAAACACCATATATTTT,CASKSGSSGNTIYF
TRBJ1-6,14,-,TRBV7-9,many,TGTGCCAGCAGCTCGTACCCCTATAATTCACCCCTCCACTTT,CASSSYPYNSPLHF
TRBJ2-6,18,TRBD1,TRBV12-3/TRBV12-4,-,TGTGCCTTCAGTTTGACAGGGGGCGATGCCTCTGGGGCCAACGTCCTGACTTTC,CAFSLTGGDASGANVLTF
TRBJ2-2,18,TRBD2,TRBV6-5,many,TGTGCCAGCAGTTACGGGACTAGCGGGGGGGCCCCGGCCGGGGAGCTGTTTTTT,CASSYGTSGGAPAGELFF
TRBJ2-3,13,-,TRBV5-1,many,TGCGCCAGCAAGCGGGCAGGCGGGGATACGCAGTATTTT,CASKRAGGDTQYF
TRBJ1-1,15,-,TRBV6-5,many,TGTGCCAGCTCAAACTCGCGGCAGTCGGGCACTGAAGCTTTCTTT,CASSNSRQSGTEAFF
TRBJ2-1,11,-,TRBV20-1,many,TGCAGTGCGAACCCCCGGAATGAGCAGTTCTTC,CSANPRNEQFF
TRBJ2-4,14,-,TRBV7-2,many,TGTGCCAGCAGTTGGGGGGGGCGTCAAAACATTCAGTACTTC,CASSWGGRQNIQYF
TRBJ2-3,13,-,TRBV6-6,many,TGTGCCAGCAGTAAGCCGGGCCAAGATACGCAGTATTTT,CASSKPGQDTQYF